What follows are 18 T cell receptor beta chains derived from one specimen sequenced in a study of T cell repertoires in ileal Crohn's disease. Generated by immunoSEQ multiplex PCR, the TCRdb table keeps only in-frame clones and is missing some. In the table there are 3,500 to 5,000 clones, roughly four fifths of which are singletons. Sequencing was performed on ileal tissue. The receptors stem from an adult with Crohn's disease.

Here the CDR3 reads CASSFLQLAGGLKETQYF. Here the CDR3 DNA reads TGTGCCAGCAGCTTCCTGCAACTAGCGGGGGGCCTTAAAGAGACCCAGTACTTC. The chain is built from TRBV5-4 and TRBJ2-5, with 12 bases that match TRBD2. V gave up 2 bases and J gave up 3 bases; unmatched junction bases: 11. From germline, CDR1 is SGHNT and CDR2 YYREEE (reference sequence). The CDR3 contains 18 residues. The full variable domain, rest sourced from reference TRBV5-4 and TRBJ2-5, is ETGVTQSPTHLIKTRGQQVTLRCSSQSGHNTVSWYQQALGQGPQFIFQYYREEENGRGNFPPRFSGLQFPNYSSELNVNALELDDSALYLCASSFLQLAGGLKETQYFGPGTRLLVL.

In DNA, the CDR3 is TGTGCCAGCAGCTTCTGGGGGCAGGGTCAGCCCCAGCATTTT. It is translated as CASSFWGQGQPQHF. This chain uses TRBV7-2 with TRBJ1-5; tentatively, D is TRBD1 (6 bases). Germline V CDR1 and CDR2: SGHTA, FQGNSA. The CDR3 is 14 amino acids. The V end was cut by 3 bases, the J end by 6 bases, with 12 bases between. Full variable domain (missing parts from reference TRBV7-2 and TRBJ1-5): GAGVSQSPSNKVTEKGKDVELRCDPISGHTALYWYRQSLGQGLEFLIYFQGNSAPDKSGLPSDRFSAERTGGSVSTLTIQRTQQEDSAVYLCASSFWGQGQPQHFGDGTRLSIL.

Written as DNA, the CDR3 is TGTGCCAGCAGCCATCTAGACAGCATCTACAATGAGCAGTTCTTC. Translation: CASSHLDSIYNEQFF. The chain has TRBV14 and TRBJ2-1; tentative D call: TRBD1 (5 bases). Germline CDR1 reads SGHDN; CDR2 reads FVKESK. Between the trimmed V and J ends, which lost 3 bases and 3 bases, there was a span of 12 bases. The CDR3 consists of 15 residues.

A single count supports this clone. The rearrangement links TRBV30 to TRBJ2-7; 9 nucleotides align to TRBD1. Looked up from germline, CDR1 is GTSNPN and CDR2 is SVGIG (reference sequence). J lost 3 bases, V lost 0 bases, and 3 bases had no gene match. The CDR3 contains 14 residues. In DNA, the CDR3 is TGTGCCTGGAGTGTCGGGACAGGGCACTACGAGCAGTACTTC. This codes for CAWSVGTGHYEQYF.

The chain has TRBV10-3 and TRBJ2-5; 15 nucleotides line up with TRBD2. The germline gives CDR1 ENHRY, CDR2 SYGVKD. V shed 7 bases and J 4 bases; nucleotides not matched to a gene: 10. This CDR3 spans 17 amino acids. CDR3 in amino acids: CAIKGLAGGMTGETQYF. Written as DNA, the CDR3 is TGTGCCATCAAAGGACTAGCGGGAGGGATGACGGGAGAGACCCAGTACTTC.

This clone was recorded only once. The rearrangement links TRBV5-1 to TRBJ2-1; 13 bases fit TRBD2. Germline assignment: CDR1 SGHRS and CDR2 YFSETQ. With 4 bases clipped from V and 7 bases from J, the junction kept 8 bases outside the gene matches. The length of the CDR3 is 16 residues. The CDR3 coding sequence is TGCGCCAGCAGCCCAGTACTAGCGGGGGGGGTAAATGAGCAGTTCTTC. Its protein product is CASSPVLAGGVNEQFF.

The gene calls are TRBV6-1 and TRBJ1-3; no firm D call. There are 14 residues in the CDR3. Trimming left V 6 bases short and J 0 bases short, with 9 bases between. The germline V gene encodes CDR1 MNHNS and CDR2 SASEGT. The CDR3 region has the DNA TGTGCCAGCAGCAAGGGAGGCTCTGGAAACACCATATATTTT. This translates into CASSKGGSGNTIYF.

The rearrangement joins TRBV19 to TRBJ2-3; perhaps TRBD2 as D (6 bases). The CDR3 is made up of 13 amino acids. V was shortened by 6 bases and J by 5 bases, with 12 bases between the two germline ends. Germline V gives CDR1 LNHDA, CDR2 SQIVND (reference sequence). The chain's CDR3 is CASSGGLGDTQYF. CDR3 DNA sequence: TGTGCCAGTAGCGGGGGATTGGGAGATACGCAGTATTTT.

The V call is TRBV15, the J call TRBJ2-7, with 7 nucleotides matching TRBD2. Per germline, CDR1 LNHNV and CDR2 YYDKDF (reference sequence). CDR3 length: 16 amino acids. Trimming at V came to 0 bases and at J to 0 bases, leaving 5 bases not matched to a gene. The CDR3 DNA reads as TGTGCCACCAGCAGAGATGGGGGGGATACCTCCTACGAGCAGTACTTC. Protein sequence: CATSRDGGDTSYEQYF.

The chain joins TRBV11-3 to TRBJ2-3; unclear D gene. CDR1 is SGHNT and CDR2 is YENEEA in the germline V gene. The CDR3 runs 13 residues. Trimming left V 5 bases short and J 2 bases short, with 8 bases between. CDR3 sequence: CASSRGPTDTQYF. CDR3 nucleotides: TGTGCCAGCAGCCGAGGCCCCACAGATACGCAGTATTTT. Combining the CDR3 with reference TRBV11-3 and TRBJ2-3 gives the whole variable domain EAGVVQSPRYKIIEKKQPVAFWCNPISGHNTLYWYLQNLGQGPELLIRYENEEAVDDSQLPKDRFSAERLKGVDSTLKIQPAELGDSAVYLCASSRGPTDTQYFGPGTRLTVL.

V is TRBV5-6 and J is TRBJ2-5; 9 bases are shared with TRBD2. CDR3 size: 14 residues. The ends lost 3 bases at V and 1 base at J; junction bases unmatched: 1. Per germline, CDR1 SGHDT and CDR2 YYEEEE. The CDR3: CASSSTSGQETQYF. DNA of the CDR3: TGTGCCAGCAGCTCGACTAGCGGCCAAGAGACCCAGTACTTC.

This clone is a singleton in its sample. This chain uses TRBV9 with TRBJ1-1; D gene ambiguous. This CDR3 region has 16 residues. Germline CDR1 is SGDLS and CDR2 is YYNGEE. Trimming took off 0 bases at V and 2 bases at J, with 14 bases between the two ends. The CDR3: CASSVAGRGPNTEAFF. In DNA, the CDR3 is TGTGCCAGCAGCGTAGCAGGTAGAGGGCCAAACACTGAAGCTTTCTTT.

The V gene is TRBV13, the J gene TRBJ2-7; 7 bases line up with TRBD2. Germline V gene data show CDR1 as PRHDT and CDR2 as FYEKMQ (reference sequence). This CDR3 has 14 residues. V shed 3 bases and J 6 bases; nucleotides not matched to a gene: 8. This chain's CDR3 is CASSFTSVRGEQYF. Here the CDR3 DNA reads TGTGCCAGCAGCTTCACTAGCGTAAGGGGCGAGCAGTACTTC.

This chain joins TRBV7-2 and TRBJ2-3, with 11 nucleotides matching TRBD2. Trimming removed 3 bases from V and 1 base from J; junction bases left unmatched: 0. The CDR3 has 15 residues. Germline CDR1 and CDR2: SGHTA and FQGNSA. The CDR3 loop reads CASSLGLAGTDTQYF. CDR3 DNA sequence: TGTGCCAGCAGCTTGGGACTAGCGGGCACAGATACGCAGTATTTT.

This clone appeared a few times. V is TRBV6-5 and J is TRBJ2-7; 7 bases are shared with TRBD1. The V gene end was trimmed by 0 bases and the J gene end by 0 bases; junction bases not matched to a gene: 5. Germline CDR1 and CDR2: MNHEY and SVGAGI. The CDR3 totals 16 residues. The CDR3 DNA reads TGTGCCAGCAGTTACTCCGGGACAGCATCCTCCTACGAGCAGTACTTC. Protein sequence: CASSYSGTASSYEQYF.

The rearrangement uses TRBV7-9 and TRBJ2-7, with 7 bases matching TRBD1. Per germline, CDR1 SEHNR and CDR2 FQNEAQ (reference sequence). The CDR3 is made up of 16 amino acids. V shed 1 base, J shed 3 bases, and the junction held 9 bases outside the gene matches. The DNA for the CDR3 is TGTGCCAGCAGCTTAGATCTGGGACAGATGATCTACGAGCAGTACTTC. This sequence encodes CASSLDLGQMIYEQYF.

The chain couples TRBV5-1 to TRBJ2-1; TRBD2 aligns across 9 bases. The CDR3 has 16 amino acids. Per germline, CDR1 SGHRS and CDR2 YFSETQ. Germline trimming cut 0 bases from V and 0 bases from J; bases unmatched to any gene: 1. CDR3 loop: CASSLGRGGSYNEQFF. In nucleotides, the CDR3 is TGCGCCAGCAGCTTGGGGCGGGGGGGCTCCTACAATGAGCAGTTCTTC. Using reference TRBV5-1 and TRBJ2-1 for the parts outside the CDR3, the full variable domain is KAGVTQTPRYLIKTRGQQVTLSCSPISGHRSVSWYQQTPGQGLQFLFEYFSETQRNKGNFPGRFSGRQFSNSRSEMNVSTLELGDSALYLCASSLGRGGSYNEQFFGPGTRLTVL.

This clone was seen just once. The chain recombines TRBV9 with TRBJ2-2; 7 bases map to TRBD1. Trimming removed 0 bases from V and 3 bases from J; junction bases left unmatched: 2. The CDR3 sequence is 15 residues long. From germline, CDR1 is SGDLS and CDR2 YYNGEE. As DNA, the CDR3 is TGTGCCAGCAGCGTAGGAGGGGGCCACACCGGGGAGCTGTTTTTT. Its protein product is CASSVGGGHTGELFF. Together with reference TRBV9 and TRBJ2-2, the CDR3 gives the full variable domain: DSGVTQTPKHLITATGQRVTLRCSPRSGDLSVYWYQQSLDQGLQFLIQYYNGEERAKGNILERFSAQQFPDLHSELNLSSLELGDSALYFCASSVGGGHTGELFFGEGSRLTVL.